This T cell receptor (beta chain) was captured in a study of shared clonotypes between healthy human individuals. About this clone: Its specificity is not known. The same CDR3 arises from other DNA sequences in this sample as well.

Germline CDR1 and CDR2: MGHRA and YSYEKL. This CDR3 spans 13 amino acids. V was shortened by 3 bases and J by 8 bases, with 13 bases between the two germline ends. Sorted-subset replicate PCRs used approximately 190 ng of genomic DNA. This amount corresponded to about 30,000 T cell genomes. Sequenced by immunoSEQ multiplex PCR; TCRdb stores in-frame clones only, minus some. Of roughly 2 million clones detected, around 95% appear once; the ten largest clones hold around 0.13%. Study-wide results and caveats: Richness estimates generally favored naive over memory subsets. Some naive CD4 clonotypes, 4% to 6%, turned up in common across four donors.

The source is a young man in good health. The rearrangement uses TRBV4-1 and TRBJ1-2; D is unclear. The specimen was naive CD4+ T cells sorted from blood. Subset in this sample: CD45RA+ positively selected. The chain's CDR3 is CASSQDLTRGYTF. CDR3 nucleotide sequence: TGCGCCAGCAGCCAGGACCTGACCAGAGGCTACACCTTC.